The clone carrying this T cell receptor (beta chain) was observed a handful of times. TCRdb reprocessed the 5' RACE reads with MiXCR, giving one entry per CDR3 protein. The profile shows approximately 11,000 distinct CDR3 sequences, around 3.5% of them singletons. These data originate in a study of spatial heterogeneity in lung cancer. The overall study: The average appearance count of each unique TCR and UMI combination in raw reads was more than nine.

Between the trimmed V and J ends, which lost 5 bases and 0 bases, there was a span of 13 bases. This CDR3 region has 15 residues. Time point indicated: sample taken at primary tumor resection. The receptor was derived from a female donor with early-stage non-small cell lung cancer. This chain links TRBV12-3 or TRBV12-4 with TRBJ1-2; no definite D call. Sequenced here: PBMCs, sampled at surgery. The CDR3 nucleotides read TGTGCCAGCAGTCCGACACCAACCTCTAACTATGGCTACACCTTC. Its protein is CASSPTPTSNYGYTF.